These 2 T cell receptor beta chains originate from one sample sequenced in a study of blood T cell repertoires in COVID-19. Some clones are missing from TCRdb's copy, which holds only in-frame ones; the method was immunoSEQ multiplex PCR. The table shows hundreds of thousands of clones, with roughly nine tenths occurring only once. Sequencing input: PBMCs or T cells enriched from blood (not recorded which). The receptor set was obtained from a man aged 30 to 45 who had recovered from COVID-19.

This chain connects TRBV7-2 to TRBJ1-1; no clear D gene. V gave up 5 bases and J gave up 5 bases, with 18 bases separating them. Germline V gene lookup returns CDR1 SGHTA and CDR2 FQGNSA. CDR3 length equals 15 residues. The CDR3 loop reads CASSPLSGVGTEAFF. The CDR3 region has the DNA TGTGCCAGCAGCCCTTTGTCGGGAGTTGGGACTGAAGCTTTCTTT.

The V and J genes are TRBV2 and TRBJ2-2; 8 positions agree with TRBD2. The CDR3 consists of 17 residues. Trimming removed 0 bases from V and 1 base from J; junction bases left unmatched: 4. Germline V lookup: CDR1 SNHLY, CDR2 FYNNEI. CDR3 region: CASSEALSGRNTGELFF. The CDR3 bases are TGTGCCAGCAGTGAAGCTCTGAGCGGGAGGAACACCGGGGAGCTGTTTTTT.